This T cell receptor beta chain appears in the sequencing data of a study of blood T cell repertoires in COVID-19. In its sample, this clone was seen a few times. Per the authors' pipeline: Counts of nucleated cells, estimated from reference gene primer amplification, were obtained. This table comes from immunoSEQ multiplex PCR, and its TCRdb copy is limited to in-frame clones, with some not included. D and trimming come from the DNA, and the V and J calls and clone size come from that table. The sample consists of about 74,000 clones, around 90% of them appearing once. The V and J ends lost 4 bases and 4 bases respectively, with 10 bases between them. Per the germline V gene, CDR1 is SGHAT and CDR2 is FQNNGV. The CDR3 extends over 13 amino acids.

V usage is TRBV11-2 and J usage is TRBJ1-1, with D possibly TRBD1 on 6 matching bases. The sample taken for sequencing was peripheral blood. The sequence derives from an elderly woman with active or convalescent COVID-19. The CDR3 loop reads CASSSTGRTEAFF. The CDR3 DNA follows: TGTGCCAGCAGCTCTACAGGGCGCACTGAAGCTTTCTTT.